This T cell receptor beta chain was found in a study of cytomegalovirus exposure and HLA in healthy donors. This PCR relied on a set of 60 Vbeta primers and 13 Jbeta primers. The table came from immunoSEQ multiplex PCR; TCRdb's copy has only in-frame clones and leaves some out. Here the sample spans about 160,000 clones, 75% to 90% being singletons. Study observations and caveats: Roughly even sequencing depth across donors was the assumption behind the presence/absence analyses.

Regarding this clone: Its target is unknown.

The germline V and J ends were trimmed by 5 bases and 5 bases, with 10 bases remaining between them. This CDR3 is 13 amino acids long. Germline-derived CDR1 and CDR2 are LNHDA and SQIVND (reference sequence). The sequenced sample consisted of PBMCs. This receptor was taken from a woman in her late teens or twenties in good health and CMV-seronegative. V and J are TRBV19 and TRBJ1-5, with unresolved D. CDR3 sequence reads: CASSGGLDQPQHF. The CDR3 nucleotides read TGTGCCAGTAGTGGAGGTTTAGATCAGCCCCAGCATTTT.